These 27 T cell receptor beta chains came from one sample sequenced in a study of T-cell reconstitution after alpha-beta-depleted transplantation in children (dated by TCRdb to 2016 to 2017). The sample's treatment or condition label is to be understood as: allogeneic hematopoietic cell transplantation with graft depleted of TCRalphabeta T cells and CD19 B cells. The method behind the library was PCR. The sequencing machine was an Illumina HiSeq 2500. Molecular barcoding was employed in the preparation of TCR libraries, with unique molecular identifiers being used to normalize TCRbeta repertoire quantification. Clones were called with MiXCR by TCRdb after fastp trimmed the public reads at Q25, and only in-frame beta chains were retained. Rows with one shared CDR3 protein collapse into an entry with the most common genes and DNA. The sample has about 440,000 distinct CDR3 sequences on record, 43% of them singletons. The ten biggest clones cover around a quarter of the sample.

Here the sequenced sample was PBMCs, taken before TCRalphabeta/CD19-depleted stem cell transplant. These receptors all come from a girl aged 2 to 10 with aplastic anemia, due to receive a stem cell transplant.

The chain employs TRBV20-1 and TRBJ2-7, with D unresolved. Per the germline V gene, CDR1 is DFQATT and CDR2 is SNEGSKA (reference sequence). V was trimmed by 5 bases and J by 0 bases, leaving 14 bases between them. This CDR3 is 14 amino acids long. The CDR3 region is CSARKITGSYEQYF. CDR3 bases: TGCAGTGCTCGGAAGATCACGGGCTCCTACGAGCAGTACTTC.

The table lists this clonotype with many counts. The V and J genes are TRBV7-9 and TRBJ1-2; TRBD1 aligns across 8 bases. Germline V lookup: CDR1 SEHNR, CDR2 FQNEAQ (reference sequence). J gave up 6 bases and V 4 bases, and 13 bases lay outside the gene matches. This CDR3 has 16 amino acids. In DNA form, the CDR3 reads TGTGCCAGCAGCTCGGGTCAGGGGGCTCCAAGGAATGGCTACACCTTC. This gives the protein CASSSGQGAPRNGYTF. Based on the CDR3 plus reference TRBV7-9 and TRBJ1-2, the full variable domain is DTGVSQNPRHKITKRGQNVTFRCDPISEHNRLYWYRQTLGQGPEFLTYFQNEAQLEKSRLLSDRFSAERPKGSFSTLEIQRTEQGDSAMYLCASSSGQGAPRNGYTFGSGTRLTVV.

This chain links TRBV20-1 with TRBJ2-1, with unresolved D. Germline V gene data show CDR1 as DFQATT and CDR2 as SNEGSKA (reference sequence). The CDR3 has 11 amino acids. V was shortened by 5 bases and J by 3 bases, with 5 bases between the two germline ends. This CDR3 reads CSASFYNEQFF. The CDR3 nucleotides are TGCAGTGCTTCTTTCTACAATGAGCAGTTCTTC.

CDR3 DNA sequence: TGTGCCAGCAGTTACTCGTCCCCGAGGCAGGGGTACGAGCAGTACTTC. It encodes CASSYSSPRQGYEQYF. The V and J genes are TRBV6-5 and TRBJ2-7; tentative D call: TRBD1 (6 bases). The CDR3 is made up of 16 amino acids. The V and J ends lost 0 bases and 4 bases respectively, with 16 bases between them. Germline-derived CDR1 and CDR2 are MNHEY and SVGAGI.

This clonotype was observed many times. The rearrangement links TRBV5-1 to TRBJ1-2; TRBD1 agrees at 8 bases. The CDR3 has 16 residues. The V gene end was trimmed by 3 bases and the J gene end by 2 bases; junction bases not matched to a gene: 9. Germline values: CDR1 SGHRS, CDR2 YFSETQ. CDR3 residues: CASSSRTTGANYGYTF. The DNA for the CDR3 is TGCGCCAGCAGCTCCCGGACGACAGGGGCAAACTATGGCTACACCTTC.

Only a few counts were recorded for this clonotype. The V gene is TRBV7-2, the J gene TRBJ2-1; tentatively, D is TRBD1 or TRBD2 (5 bases each). This CDR3 spans 14 amino acids. CDR1 and CDR2 from the germline V gene are SGHTA and FQGNSA. V dropped 3 bases and J dropped 7 bases, with 13 bases sitting between them. The CDR3 loop reads CASSLRGWGNEQFF. CDR3 DNA sequence: TGTGCCAGCAGCTTGAGAGGATGGGGGAATGAGCAGTTCTTC.

The chain joins TRBV12-3 or TRBV12-4 to TRBJ2-4; D remains unclear. The CDR3 extends over 12 amino acids. V was shortened by 5 bases and J by 2 bases, with 4 bases between the two germline ends. CDR3: CASSPSKNIQYF. The DNA for the CDR3 is TGTGCCAGCAGTCCCTCCAAAAACATTCAGTACTTC.

This chain links TRBV28 with TRBJ1-2; tentatively, D is TRBD1 (5 bases). The germline V gene has CDR1 MDHEN and CDR2 SYDVKM. The CDR3 extends over 15 amino acids. Trimming shortened V by 7 bases and J by 6 bases, and 21 bases separated the two germline ends. For the CDR3, the DNA is TGTGCCAGCAAACCCCGGAGGCAGGGCCTGGATGGCTACACCTTC. Translating it yields CASKPRRQGLDGYTF.

This clonotype was detected a few times. The genes are TRBV6-2 or TRBV6-3 and TRBJ2-1; TRBD2 matches at 7 bases. V dropped 4 bases and J dropped 5; count of bases not matched to a gene: 14. The CDR3 contains 17 residues. Germline V lookup: CDR1 MNHEY, CDR2 SVGEGT. CDR3 coding DNA: TGTGCCAGCAGTTTCTCTGTGGCGGGAGCGCATAACAATGAGCAGTTCTTC. Translating it yields CASSFSVAGAHNNEQFF.

V usage is TRBV2 and J usage is TRBJ1-1; 9 positions agree with TRBD1. Trimming cost V 5 bases and J 6 bases; bases outside gene matches: 10. Germline V CDR1 and CDR2: SNHLY, FYNNEI. CDR3 length: 15 amino acids. CDR3 region: CASSQRGTGFAEAFF. CDR3 nucleotides: TGTGCCAGCAGTCAACGTGGGACAGGGTTCGCTGAAGCTTTCTTT.

The V gene is TRBV21-1, the J gene TRBJ1-2; the table's D gene call, TRBD1, was not cross checked with the DNA. TRBV21-1 is a pseudogene locus. This CDR3 has 15 residues. In DNA, the CDR3 is TGTGCCAGCAGCAGCTGCCGAGAGGACAGGGGTGGCTACACCTTC. Translating gives CASSSCREDRGGYTF.

The chain recombines TRBV20-1 with TRBJ2-7; 8 bases are shared with TRBD2. Germline V gives CDR1 DFQATT, CDR2 SNEGSKA (reference sequence). The J segment lost 5 bases and the V segment lost 6 bases, leaving 12 bases of the junction unmatched. This CDR3 has 14 residues. CDR3 nucleotides: TGCAGTGCGCTAGAGAGACTAGCGACCCACGAGCAGTACTTC. This codes for CSALERLATHEQYF.

J is TRBJ2-7 and V is TRBV7-2; 8 bases are shared with TRBD2. This CDR3 has 15 amino acids. Losses at the gene ends were 1 base for V and 3 bases for J; bases not matched to a gene: 5. Germline V gives CDR1 SGHTA, CDR2 FQGNSA. The DNA for the CDR3 is TGTGCCAGCAGCTTAGGGCTAGCGGGCATCTACGAGCAGTACTTC. As protein: CASSLGLAGIYEQYF.

The sample holds many counts of this clonotype. The chain combines TRBV27 with TRBJ1-1; D perhaps matches TRBD1 (6 bases). V shed 6 bases and J shed 5 bases, with 19 bases lying between them. The CDR3 is made up of 15 amino acids. Germline V CDR1 and CDR2: MNHEY, SMNVEV (reference sequence). CDR3 nucleotides: TGTGCCAGCAGAGGGGGAGGCTCCCGTAGGACTGAAGCTTTCTTT. Translation: CASRGGGSRRTEAFF.

The chain joins TRBV20-1 to TRBJ1-2; D possibly corresponds to TRBD1 (5 bases). This CDR3 has 12 amino acids. V lost 6 bases and J lost 2, with 10 bases in between. Germline V gene data show CDR1 as DFQATT and CDR2 as SNEGSKA (reference sequence). Here the CDR3 DNA reads TGCAGTGCCCCTCCAGGGAACTATGGCTACACCTTC. Amino acids: CSAPPGNYGYTF.

This clonotype was counted a single time. This sequence joins TRBV27 and TRBJ2-1, with 10 bases that match TRBD2. Trimming at V came to 5 bases and at J to 5 bases, leaving 15 bases not matched to a gene. The CDR3 runs 18 residues. Germline V CDR1 and CDR2: MNHEY, SMNVEV (reference sequence). The CDR3 nucleotides are TGTGCCAGCAGTACGCTGGGGGTAGCGGGGGGAAACCACAATGAGCAGTTCTTC. This encodes CASSTLGVAGGNHNEQFF.

This clonotype was recorded a few times. The chain couples TRBV18 to TRBJ2-7, with 10 bases aligning to TRBD2. J gave up 0 bases and V 1 base, and 3 bases lay outside the gene matches. This CDR3 comprises 16 residues. Per germline, CDR1 KGHSH and CDR2 LQKENI. CDR3 DNA sequence: TGTGCCAGCTCACCACGGCCTAGCGGGAGCTCCTACGAGCAGTACTTC. This sequence encodes CASSPRPSGSSYEQYF.

J is TRBJ1-5 and V is TRBV7-8; no definite D call. The germline V gene encodes CDR1 SGHVS and CDR2 FQNEAQ. Between the trimmed V and J ends, which lost 7 bases and 0 bases, there was a span of 13 bases. There are 15 residues in the CDR3. CDR3 protein: CASTPDGDSNQPQHF. As DNA, the CDR3 is TGTGCCAGCACCCCCGACGGGGATAGCAATCAGCCCCAGCATTTT.

In DNA, the CDR3 is TGTGCCAGCTCACCGATTACCGGGACAGGGGGCATCGGTGAGCAGTTCTTC. Its protein product is CASSPITGTGGIGEQFF. The chain recombines TRBV18 with TRBJ2-1, with 12 positions matching TRBD1. Germline V gene data show CDR1 as KGHSH and CDR2 as LQKENI. The V segment lost 3 bases and the J segment 9 bases; nucleotides outside the gene matches: 12. The CDR3 is made up of 17 amino acids.

V is TRBV12-3 or TRBV12-4 and J is TRBJ2-7, with 10 bases matching TRBD2. J lost 5 bases, V lost 0 bases, and 4 bases had no gene match. The CDR3 runs to 15 residues. The CDR3 protein is CASSLAPSGSDEQYF. In DNA form, the CDR3 reads TGTGCCAGCAGTTTAGCGCCTAGCGGGAGCGACGAGCAGTACTTC.

This clonotype showed up many times. V is TRBV3-1 and J is TRBJ2-5; D gene unclear. The V gene lost 6 bases and the J gene lost 5 bases, with 13 bases spanning the gap. Germline V lookup: CDR1 LGHDT, CDR2 YNNKEL (reference sequence). The CDR3 runs to 13 residues. CDR3 DNA: TGTGCCAGCAGACAAACAGTAAGGGAGACCCAGTACTTC. It translates to CASRQTVRETQYF.

The chain uses TRBV11-2 and TRBJ2-5, with D perhaps TRBD2 (5 bases). CDR3 length equals 13 residues. V shed 0 bases and J shed 5 bases, with 7 bases lying between them. Per germline, CDR1 SGHAT and CDR2 FQNNGV. CDR3: CASSLDPGETQYF. Here the CDR3 DNA reads TGTGCCAGCAGCTTAGACCCGGGGGAGACCCAGTACTTC. Supplemented by reference TRBV11-2 and TRBJ2-5, the full variable domain reads EAGVAQSPRYKIIEKRQSVAFWCNPISGHATLYWYQQILGQGPKLLIQFQNNGVVDDSQLPKDRFSAERLKGVDSTLKIQPAKLEDSAVYLCASSLDPGETQYFGPGTRLLVL.

The CDR3 sequence: CASSLTGGGITDTQYF. CDR3 DNA sequence: TGTGCCAGCAGTCTGACTGGGGGGGGGATCACAGATACGCAGTATTTT. The rearrangement uses TRBV27 and TRBJ2-3, with 7 nucleotides matching TRBD2. Germline V lookup: CDR1 MNHEY, CDR2 SMNVEV (reference sequence). V shed 5 bases and J 2 bases; nucleotides not matched to a gene: 10. The CDR3 length is 16 residues.

The V call is TRBV6-2 or TRBV6-3, the J call TRBJ2-1; 13 bases align to TRBD2. The germline V gene has CDR1 MNHEY and CDR2 SVGEGT. The CDR3 spans 17 residues. V lost 5 bases to trimming and J lost 8 bases; unmatched junction nucleotides: 12. CDR3 loop: CASSSPRGLAGADEQFF. The CDR3 coding sequence is TGTGCCAGCAGTAGCCCCCGTGGACTAGCGGGAGCGGATGAGCAGTTCTTC.

The chain is built from TRBV7-9 and TRBJ1-4; unclear D gene. The V and J ends lost 5 bases and 4 bases respectively, with 14 bases between them. Looked up from germline, CDR1 is SEHNR and CDR2 is FQNEAQ (reference sequence). The CDR3 extends over 15 amino acids. This CDR3 is CASSKPTRINEKLFF. CDR3 coding DNA: TGTGCCAGCAGCAAACCGACAAGAATTAATGAAAAACTGTTTTTT. The variable domain in full, with the rest retrieved from reference TRBV7-9 and TRBJ1-4, is DTGVSQNPRHKITKRGQNVTFRCDPISEHNRLYWYRQTLGQGPEFLTYFQNEAQLEKSRLLSDRFSAERPKGSFSTLEIQRTEQGDSAMYLCASSKPTRINEKLFFGSGTQLSVL.

At least ten counts were recorded for this clonotype. V and J are TRBV12-3 or TRBV12-4 and TRBJ2-7, with 9 bases matching TRBD2. Trimming took 5 bases from V and 0 from J; bases not matched to a gene: 8. CDR3 length: 16 amino acids. The CDR3 region has the DNA TGTGCCAGCAGTCCGACTAGCGGAGCCAGCTCCTACGAGCAGTACTTC. This sequence encodes CASSPTSGASSYEQYF.

In its sample, this clonotype was seen a few times. The rearrangement joins TRBV20-1 to TRBJ2-7; D unresolved. Germline-derived CDR1 and CDR2 are DFQATT and SNEGSKA (reference sequence). With 4 bases removed from V and 2 bases from J, the gap between germline ends came to 15 bases. The CDR3 has 14 amino acids. In nucleotides, the CDR3 is TGCAGTGCTAACCGAGCTAGTGCCACCTACGAGCAGTACTTC. Its translation: CSANRASATYEQYF.